One and the same sample provided the 10 T cell receptor beta chains below, sequenced in a study of CD8+CD57+ T cells in acquired aplastic anemia. Sequencing was done on patients that had shown CD8+CD57+ cell expansion by flow cytometry. The use of genomic DNA as template underpinned the TCR beta VDJ and CDR3 profiling. TCRdb used MiXCR to reprocess the reads, holding one entry per CDR3 protein. The sample comprises about 180,000 distinct CDR3 sequences, under 50% of which are singletons, and around 2% rests with the top ten. The sequenced sample was sorted CD4+, CD8+, or CD8+CD57+ T cells (not recorded which) from PBMCs. These TCRs come from a human donor with aplastic anemia.

The chain joins TRBV10-3 to TRBJ1-1, with TRBD1 identical over 7 bases. V was pared by 7 bases and J by 1 base, with 3 bases of the junction left unmatched. This CDR3 region has 13 residues. Looked up from germline, CDR1 is ENHRY and CDR2 is SYGVKD. The CDR3 DNA follows: TGTGCCATCATAGACAGGGAGAACACTGAAGCTTTCTTT. Amino acid sequence: CAIIDRENTEAFF.

This chain links TRBV29-1 with TRBJ1-2; 8 bases are a match to TRBD1. After removal of 2 bases from V and 0 bases from J, the junction contained 5 bases not matched to a gene. The V gene's germline CDR1 is SQVTM and CDR2 ANQGSEA. CDR3 length: 15 residues. For the CDR3, the DNA is TGCAGCGTTGAACAGGGGGCCCTAACTAACTATGGCTACACCTTC. Amino acids: CSVEQGALTNYGYTF.

V is TRBV3-1 and J is TRBJ2-7, with 10 bases matching TRBD2. The CDR3 runs 15 residues. Germline lookup yields CDR1 LGHDT and CDR2 YNNKEL (reference sequence). V was pared by 3 bases and J by 5 bases, with 7 bases of the junction left unmatched. As DNA, the CDR3 is TGTGCCAGCAGCCATAGCGGGAGGAATCACCACGAGCAGTACTTC. It encodes CASSHSGRNHHEQYF.

The chain uses TRBV10-3 and TRBJ2-7, with a weak D call TRBD2 (6 bases). With 6 bases removed from V and 5 bases from J, the gap between germline ends came to 17 bases. Germline V CDR1 and CDR2: ENHRY, SYGVKD. CDR3 length: 14 residues. CDR3 protein: CAISLGRGGDEQYF. The CDR3 region has the DNA TGTGCCATCAGCCTGGGACGGGGCGGGGACGAGCAGTACTTC.

There are many counts of this clonotype. The CDR3 DNA reads TGTGCCAGCAAAGGGACTGCCAATCAGCCCCAGCATTTT. It yields the protein CASKGTANQPQHF. The chain carries TRBV2 and TRBJ1-5; D might be TRBD1 (5 bases). CDR3 size: 13 residues. CDR1 and CDR2 from the germline V gene are SNHLY and FYNNEI. V was clipped by 7 bases and J by 3 bases, with 10 bases between them.

This chain links TRBV7-9 with TRBJ1-2; D is ambiguous. Between the trimmed V and J ends, which lost 6 bases and 7 bases, there was a span of 12 bases. The CDR3 has 12 amino acids. In germline, CDR1 is SEHNR, CDR2 FQNEAQ (reference sequence). The CDR3 is CASSQSAGGYTF. In DNA, the CDR3 is TGTGCCAGCAGTCAATCGGCGGGTGGCTACACCTTC.

The rearrangement uses TRBV12-3 or TRBV12-4 and TRBJ1-6; D might be TRBD1 (5 bases). The CDR3 length is 13 residues. V dropped 5 bases and J dropped 10 bases, with 12 bases sitting between them. CDR3 amino acids: CASSRAGGSPLHF. The CDR3 DNA is TGTGCCAGCAGTCGAGCGGGGGGGTCACCCCTCCACTTT.

The rearrangement joins TRBV15 to TRBJ2-7; TRBD2 might be the D (5 bases). Trimming took 2 bases from V and 4 from J, leaving 9 bases between them. The CDR3 has 13 residues. Germline V lookup: CDR1 LNHNV, CDR2 YYDKDF (reference sequence). The CDR3 nucleotides are TGTGCCACCAGCAGACCCGGAGGATACGAGCAGTACTTC. This sequence encodes CATSRPGGYEQYF. Full variable domain (remainder filled in from reference TRBV15 and TRBJ2-7): DAMVIQNPRYQVTQFGKPVTLSCSQTLNHNVMYWYQQKSSQAPKLLFHYYDKDFNNEADTPDNFQSRRPNTSFCFLDIRSPGLGDTAMYLCATSRPGGYEQYFGPGTRLTVT.

This clonotype came up many times. This chain uses TRBV10-3 with TRBJ2-1, with 10 positions matching TRBD1. From germline, CDR1 is ENHRY and CDR2 SYGVKD. After removal of 7 bases from V and 8 bases from J, the junction contained 5 bases not matched to a gene. The CDR3 runs to 13 residues. CDR3 DNA: TGTGCCATCAAGGGACAGGGGAGCGATGAGCAGTTCTTC. Translating it yields CAIKGQGSDEQFF.

This rearrangement joins TRBV6-1 to TRBJ2-7; 10 positions agree with TRBD1. J was trimmed by 4 bases and V by 6 bases; bases with no gene match: 9. Germline CDR1 reads MNHNS; CDR2 reads SASEGT. This CDR3 contains 15 residues. The CDR3 sequence is CASRPPGTGVYEQYF. The CDR3 bases are TGTGCCAGCAGACCCCCCGGGACAGGGGTTTACGAGCAGTACTTC.